This T cell receptor beta chain was recovered during a study of T cells in localized non-small cell lung cancer. The protocol was immunoSEQ multiplex PCR, while the TCRdb copy is restricted to in-frame clones and leaves out a portion. The sample yields around 20,000 clones, about 91% seen once. This clone was observed a few times. Its cognate antigen is unknown. Overall study findings and caveats: Higher adjacent-lung clonality was associated with shorter survival. In uninvolved adjacent lung, T cell clonality reached its highest value, exceeding tumor. Heterogeneity cannot be ruled out, as sequencing used one tumor region only. A median of 57 of the top 100 tumor clones appeared in adjacent lung, which was paired and uninvolved.

Trimming removed 8 bases at V and 7 bases at J, with 15 bases between. CDR1 MNHNS and CDR2 SASEGT come from the germline V gene. The CDR3 consists of 13 residues. The clonotype was recovered from a man between 40 and 70 years old with stage I lung adenocarcinoma. This specimen consisted of peripheral blood, obtained before any cancer treatment. The rearrangement joins TRBV6-1 to TRBJ1-5, with D perhaps TRBD1 (5 bases). As DNA, the CDR3 is TGTGCCAGCGCAGGACAATGGGGGCAGCCCCAGCATTTT. The encoded protein is CASAGQWGQPQHF.